The rows below give T cell receptor beta chains drawn from one sample of a study of T cell repertoires in cytomegalovirus infection. TCRdb fed the reads into MiXCR, producing one record per CDR3 protein. The repertoire has roughly 230,000 distinct CDR3 sequences, 22% of them found once; the top ten carry 15% to 20%. Material: CD8+ T cells from PBMCs. The receptors come from a human donor in good health (CMV status not recorded). Some clones in this sample may be carry-over from other donors' samples. CDR3s include the opening cysteine and the closing phenylalanine or tryptophan. Each record gives: D gene, clone size, V gene, J gene, CDR3 DNA, CDR3 protein. D genes are given only for firm matches. The size of a clone is reported for some rows only, either as once, few or many, or as a class for expanded clones.

>TRBD1|many|TRBV7-6|TRBJ2-2
TGTGCCAGCAGCTACGGGACAGGGGGACCTTACACCGGGGAGCTGTTTTTT
CASSYGTGGPYTGELFF
>-|-|TRBV20-1|TRBJ1-1
TGCAGTGCCGCACGCTACCTACCTGAAGCTTTCTTT
CSAARYLPEAFF
>-|-|TRBV27|TRBJ2-5
TGTGCCAGCAGTTTACAGGCAGGGAGTTTGGAGACCCAGTACTTC
CASSLQAGSLETQYF
>TRBD1|-|TRBV20-1|TRBJ1-1
TGCAGTGCTAGGGCCGGGACAGGGAATGAAGCTTTCTTT
CSARAGTGNEAFF
>-|few|TRBV2|TRBJ2-3
TGTGCCAGCAGACGTGGGTCCTCCGGCACAGATACGCAGTATTTT
CASRRGSSGTDTQYF
>-|few|TRBV20-1|TRBJ2-7
TGCAGTGCTAGAGATTATGTAGGAGACGAGCAGTACTTC
CSARDYVGDEQYF
>-|many|TRBV28|TRBJ1-1
TGTGCCAGCAGCCACTCGTGGGGGGAAGCTTTCTTT
CASSHSWGEAFF
>TRBD2|-|TRBV12-3/TRBV12-4|TRBJ2-3
TGTGCCAGCAGTTTAGCGCCGGGACTAGCGGGGGCCTTGCCCCCCACAGATACGCAGTATTTT
CASSLAPGLAGALPPTDTQYF
>-|-|TRBV7-9|TRBJ2-2
TGTGCCAGCAGAAAGGAGGGGAGAACCGGGGAGCTGTTTTTT
CASRKEGRTGELFF
>-|few|TRBV7-9|TRBJ1-1
TGTGCCAGCACCCACGCGGCGGCTGAAGCTTTCTTT
CASTHAAAEAFF
>-|many|TRBV7-6|TRBJ1-1
TGTGCCAGCAGCTTAGAGAGGGGAGAAGCTTTCTTT
CASSLERGEAFF
>-|-|TRBV19|TRBJ1-1
TGTGCCAGTGCCGGGCGGGGGCAGAACACTGAAGCTTTCTTT
CASAGRGQNTEAFF
>-|-|TRBV27|TRBJ2-7
TGTGGCAGCAGCCTTCTGGAGAAAATATACGAGCAGTACTTC
CGSSLLEKIYEQYF
>-|many|TRBV7-8|TRBJ1-4
TGTGCCAGCAGCCCCCACTCTGCAACTAATGAAAAACTGTTTTTT
CASSPHSATNEKLFF
>TRBD2|many|TRBV27|TRBJ2-7
TGTGCCAGCAGTTTATCCTTTGGGGGGGTGGCCTACGAGCAGTACTTC
CASSLSFGGVAYEQYF
>-|-|TRBV5-6|TRBJ2-1
TGTGCCAGCAGCTTGGAATTCAGGGACTATGAGCAGTTCTTC
CASSLEFRDYEQFF
>-|-|TRBV6-1|TRBJ2-5
TGTGCCAGCAGTGCCAGACCTATACAAGAGACCCAGTACTTC
CASSARPIQETQYF
>-|few|TRBV27|TRBJ2-1
TGTGCCAGCAGTTTCTCCAGGGCCCCCTACAATGAGCAGTTCTTC
CASSFSRAPYNEQFF
>-|many|TRBV7-2|TRBJ1-4
TGTGCCAGCAGCACCGGGACCCCAATTAATGAAAAACTGTTTTTT
CASSTGTPINEKLFF
>TRBD2|-|TRBV19|TRBJ2-3
TGTGCCAGTAGGGTCGGGACTACCAGCACAGATACGCAGTATTTT
CASRVGTTSTDTQYF
>-|few|TRBV7-9|TRBJ1-1
TGTGCCAGCAGCTTTTTCGGAGCGGGGCGGAACACTGAAGCTTTCTTT
CASSFFGAGRNTEAFF
>TRBD1|-|TRBV15|TRBJ1-2
TGTGCCACCAGCAGAGAAGGAACAGGGGGCTATGGCTACACCTTC
CATSREGTGGYGYTF
>-|few|TRBV29-1|TRBJ2-2
TGCAGCGTTGAGGGGGGGCTCGGGGAGCTGTTTTTT
CSVEGGLGELFF
>-|few|TRBV20-1|TRBJ2-1
TGCAGTGCTAAAGGGGGGGCCGCCAGCAATGAGCAGTTCTTC
CSAKGGAASNEQFF
>TRBD2|few|TRBV28|TRBJ2-1
TGTGCCAGCAGTATTGCGGGGGGCCAGCACGACAATGAGCAGTTCTTC
CASSIAGGQHDNEQFF
>TRBD2|many|TRBV7-8|TRBJ2-3
TGTGCCAGCAGTCACTCGGGGGGGTTCACAGATACGCAGTATTTT
CASSHSGGFTDTQYF
>TRBD1|many|TRBV7-8|TRBJ2-3
TGTGCCAGCAGCTTAGCCCGACAGGGACAAGGGGGTTCTAGCACAGATACGCAGTATTTT
CASSLARQGQGGSSTDTQYF
>-|-|TRBV11-3|TRBJ2-3
TGTGCCAGCAGCTTATCTGGGCCCCCCACAGATACGCAGTATTTT
CASSLSGPPTDTQYF
>TRBD1|-|TRBV20-1|TRBJ1-5
TGCAGTGCTAGCGGGGTCAGGGGGCTTTCTAGCAATCAGCCCCAGCATTTT
CSASGVRGLSSNQPQHF
>TRBD2|-|TRBV10-3|TRBJ2-1
TGTGCCATCAGTGACAGCGGGGGACTCACCGAGCAGTTCTTC
CAISDSGGLTEQFF
>-|-|TRBV6-6|TRBJ2-5
TGTGCCAGCAGTTATATAAGGACCCAAGAGACCCAGTACTTC
CASSYIRTQETQYF
>-|few|TRBV7-6|TRBJ2-3
TGTGCCAGCAGCTCGGGACCGAGCACAGATACGCAGTATTTT
CASSSGPSTDTQYF
>-|-|TRBV27|TRBJ2-7
TGTGCCAGCAGTTTCCGGAGCCTAGGGTACGAGCAGTACTTC
CASSFRSLGYEQYF
>TRBD1|many|TRBV7-2|TRBJ2-4
TGTGCCAGCAGCTTCCTGGGACAGGGTCCAAACATTCAGTACTTC
CASSFLGQGPNIQYF
>-|-|TRBV14|TRBJ1-1
TGTGCCAGCAGCCATAACCGGGACGGAATCATGAACACTGAAGCTTTCTTT
CASSHNRDGIMNTEAFF
>-|few|TRBV10-3|TRBJ2-7
TGTGCCATCAGTGAGTCGTTAAACTACTACGAGCAGTACTTC
CAISESLNYYEQYF
>-|-|TRBV7-2|TRBJ2-5
TGTGCCAGCACCTTGGGGGGGGGCTTGAGAGAGGAGACCCAGTACTTC
CASTLGGGLREETQYF
>TRBD2|-|TRBV25-1|TRBJ2-3
TGTGCCAGCAGTGAATGGGGAGGGGACGATTTCACAGATACGCAGTATTTT
CASSEWGGDDFTDTQYF
>TRBD1|-|TRBV12-3/TRBV12-4|TRBJ1-4
TGTGCCAGCAGTAGGGGGCGTATTGAAAAACTGTTTTTT
CASSRGRIEKLFF
>TRBD1|-|TRBV19|TRBJ2-1
TGTGCCAGTAGTACCTTATCAGACAGGGCTTTGTTCAATGAGCAGTTCTTC
CASSTLSDRALFNEQFF
>TRBD2|few|TRBV27|TRBJ2-3
TGTGCCAGCAGTACCCAGTGGGGTTACGGGGGGATTACTAGCACAGATACGCAGTATTTT
CASSTQWGYGGITSTDTQYF
>-|-|TRBV6-5|TRBJ2-4
TGTGCCAGCAGTTACTTCCGCGGGTCCAAAAACATTCAGTACTTC
CASSYFRGSKNIQYF
>-|few|TRBV12-3/TRBV12-4|TRBJ2-1
TGTGCCAGCAGTTTATGGTCACCCACCGACAATGAGCAGTTCTTC
CASSLWSPTDNEQFF
>TRBD1|-|TRBV14|TRBJ2-1
TGTGCCAGCAGCCAATTCAGGGGGCCCTACAATGAGCAGTTCTTC
CASSQFRGPYNEQFF
>TRBD1|many|TRBV7-2|TRBJ1-1
TGTGCCAGCAGCTTCGCACCGGACAGGGTAAGAGGCACTGAAGCTTTCTTT
CASSFAPDRVRGTEAFF
>-|-|TRBV12-3/TRBV12-4|TRBJ2-1
TGTGCCAGCAGTTTAGCGGGGGGGCAGGTTGAGCAGTTCTTC
CASSLAGGQVEQFF
>-|-|TRBV7-9|TRBJ2-5
TGTGCCAGCACGTTGGAGGGGGGGCAAGAGACCCAGTACTTC
CASTLEGGQETQYF
>TRBD1|-|TRBV15|TRBJ2-7
TGTGCCACCAGCGTCGGACAGGGGGGCTACGAGCAGTACTTC
CATSVGQGGYEQYF
>TRBD1|-|TRBV6-8|TRBJ2-7
TGTGCCAGCAGCCCACTATCCGGACAGGGTTCGAGAGAGCAGTACTTC
CASSPLSGQGSREQYF
>-|many|TRBV7-2|TRBJ2-5
TGTGCCAGCAGCTTAGGGGCGGGCAGGGAGACCCAGTACTTC
CASSLGAGRETQYF
>-|many|TRBV28|TRBJ1-5
TGTGCCAGCAGTTTTATGGGTTATAGCAATCAGCCCCAGCATTTT
CASSFMGYSNQPQHF
>TRBD1|-|TRBV28|TRBJ2-7
TGTGCCAGCAGTTTGGCCCTTTCACCGGGACAGGGACGATTC
CASSLALSPGQGRF
>-|few|TRBV30|TRBJ2-7
TGTGCCTGGAGTGACCTACCTTACGAGCAGTACTTC
CAWSDLPYEQYF
>-|few|TRBV2|TRBJ2-1
TGTGCCAGCAGTGAGGTGGGGAATGAGCAGTTCTTC
CASSEVGNEQFF